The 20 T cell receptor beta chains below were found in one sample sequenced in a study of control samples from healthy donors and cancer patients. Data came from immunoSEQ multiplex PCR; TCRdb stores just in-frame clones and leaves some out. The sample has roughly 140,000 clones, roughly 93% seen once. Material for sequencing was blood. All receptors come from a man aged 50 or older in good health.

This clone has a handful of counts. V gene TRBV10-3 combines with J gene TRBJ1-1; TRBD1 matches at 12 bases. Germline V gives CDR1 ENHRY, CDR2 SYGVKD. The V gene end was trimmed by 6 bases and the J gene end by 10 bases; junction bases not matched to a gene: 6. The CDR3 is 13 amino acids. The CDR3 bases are TGTGCCATCAGCCGGGACAGGGGGCGATCAGCTTTCTTT. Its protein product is CAISRDRGRSAFF.

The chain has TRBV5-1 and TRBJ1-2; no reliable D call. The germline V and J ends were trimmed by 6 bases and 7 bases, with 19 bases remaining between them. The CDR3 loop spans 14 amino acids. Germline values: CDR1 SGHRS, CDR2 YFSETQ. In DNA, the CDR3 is TGCGCCAGCACCCCTGGTGGGGAGACGAGTGGCTACACCTTC. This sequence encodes CASTPGGETSGYTF. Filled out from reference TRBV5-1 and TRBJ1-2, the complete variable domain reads KAGVTQTPRYLIKTRGQQVTLSCSPISGHRSVSWYQQTPGQGLQFLFEYFSETQRNKGNFPGRFSGRQFSNSRSEMNVSTLELGDSALYLCASTPGGETSGYTFGSGTRLTVV.

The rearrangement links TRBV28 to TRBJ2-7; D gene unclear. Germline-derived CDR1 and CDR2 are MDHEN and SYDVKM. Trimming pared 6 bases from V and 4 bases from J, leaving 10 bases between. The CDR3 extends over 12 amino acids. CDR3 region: CASSPDDYEQYF. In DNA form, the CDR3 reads TGTGCCAGCAGCCCGGATGATTACGAGCAGTACTTC.

The CDR3 sequence is CASSHSGRVYNEQFF. Here the CDR3 DNA reads TGTGCCAGCAGTCATAGCGGGAGGGTGTACAATGAGCAGTTCTTC. This sequence joins TRBV6-4 and TRBJ2-1; 11 bases agree with TRBD2. Per the germline V gene, CDR1 is MRHNA and CDR2 is SNTAGT. After removal of 5 bases from V and 4 bases from J, the junction contained 4 bases not matched to a gene. The length of the CDR3 is 15 residues.

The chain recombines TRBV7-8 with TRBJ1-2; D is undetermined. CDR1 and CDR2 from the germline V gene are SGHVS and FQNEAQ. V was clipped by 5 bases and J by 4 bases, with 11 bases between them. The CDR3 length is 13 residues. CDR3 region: CASSPGRVYGYTF. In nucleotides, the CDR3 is TGTGCCAGCAGCCCCGGGAGGGTCTATGGCTACACCTTC.

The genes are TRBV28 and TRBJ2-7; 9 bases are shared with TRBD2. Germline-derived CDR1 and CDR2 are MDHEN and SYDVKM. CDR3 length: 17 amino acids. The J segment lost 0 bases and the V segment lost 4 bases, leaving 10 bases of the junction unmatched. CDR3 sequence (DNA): TGTGCCAGCAGTTCTCCCTTTGGTAGCGGGAGCTCCTACGAGCAGTACTTC. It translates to CASSSPFGSGSSYEQYF.

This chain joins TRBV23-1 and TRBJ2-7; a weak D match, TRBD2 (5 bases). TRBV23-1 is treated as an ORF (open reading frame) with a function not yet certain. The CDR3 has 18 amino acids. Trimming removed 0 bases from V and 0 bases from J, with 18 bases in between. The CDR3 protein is CASSQSGGKPENSYEQYF. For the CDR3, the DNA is TGCGCCAGCAGTCAATCCGGAGGTAAGCCGGAAAACTCCTACGAGCAGTACTTC.

In DNA, the CDR3 is TGTGCCAGCGGTAGTGGAATAGCGGTAGGCCAAGAGACCCAGTACTTC. It yields the protein CASGSGIAVGQETQYF. The rearrangement links TRBV27 to TRBJ2-5, with D perhaps matching TRBD2 (6 bases). The CDR3 runs to 16 residues. CDR1 is MNHEY, CDR2 SMNVEV, per germline (reference sequence). Trimming removed 8 bases from V and 1 base from J, with 20 bases in between.

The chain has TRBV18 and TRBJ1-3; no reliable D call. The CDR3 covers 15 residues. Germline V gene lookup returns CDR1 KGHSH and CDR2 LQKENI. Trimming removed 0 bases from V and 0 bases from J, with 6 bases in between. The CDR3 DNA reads TGTGCCAGCTCACCACCAATGAGCTCTGGAAACACCATATATTTT. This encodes CASSPPMSSGNTIYF.

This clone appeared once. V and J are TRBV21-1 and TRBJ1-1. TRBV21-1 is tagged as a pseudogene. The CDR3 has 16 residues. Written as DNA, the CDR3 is TGTGCCAGCAGCAAAGCACCAAAATGGGTGGACACTGAAGCTTTCTTT. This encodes CASSKAPKWVDTEAFF.

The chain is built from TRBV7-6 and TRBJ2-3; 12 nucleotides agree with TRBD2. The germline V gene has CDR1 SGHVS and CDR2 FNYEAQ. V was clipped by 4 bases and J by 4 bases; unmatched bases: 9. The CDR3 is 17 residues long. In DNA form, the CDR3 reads TGTGCCAGCAGCTCCCTAGCGGGAGGGCCGGGCGCAGATACGCAGTATTTT. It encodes CASSSLAGGPGADTQYF.

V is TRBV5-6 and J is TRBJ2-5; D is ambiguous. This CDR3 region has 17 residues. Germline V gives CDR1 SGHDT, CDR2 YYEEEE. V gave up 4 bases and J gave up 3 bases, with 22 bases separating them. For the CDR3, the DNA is TGTGCCAGCAGCCTGATTACTAACGGCCATCAAAAAGAGACCCAGTACTTC. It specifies CASSLITNGHQKETQYF.

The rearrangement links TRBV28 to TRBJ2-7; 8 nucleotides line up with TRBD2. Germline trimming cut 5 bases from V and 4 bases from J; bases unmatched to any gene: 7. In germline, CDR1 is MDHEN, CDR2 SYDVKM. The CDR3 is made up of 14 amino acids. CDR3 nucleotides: TGTGCCAGCAGTGGACTAGCTCCGAAGTACGAGCAGTACTTC. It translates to CASSGLAPKYEQYF.

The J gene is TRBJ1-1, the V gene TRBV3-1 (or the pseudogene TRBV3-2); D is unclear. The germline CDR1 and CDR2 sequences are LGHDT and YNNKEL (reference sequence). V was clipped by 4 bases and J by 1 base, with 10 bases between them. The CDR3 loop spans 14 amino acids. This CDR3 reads CASSRPSENTEAFF. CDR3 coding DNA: TGTGCCAGCAGCCGCCCGAGCGAGAACACTGAAGCTTTCTTT.

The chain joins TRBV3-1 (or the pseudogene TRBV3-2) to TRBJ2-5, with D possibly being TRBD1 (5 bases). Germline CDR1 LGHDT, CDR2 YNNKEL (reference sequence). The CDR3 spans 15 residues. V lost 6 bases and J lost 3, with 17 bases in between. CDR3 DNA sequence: TGTGCCAGCAGAGTGAAAGGGGTTTCGGAAGAGACCCAGTACTTC. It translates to CASRVKGVSEETQYF.

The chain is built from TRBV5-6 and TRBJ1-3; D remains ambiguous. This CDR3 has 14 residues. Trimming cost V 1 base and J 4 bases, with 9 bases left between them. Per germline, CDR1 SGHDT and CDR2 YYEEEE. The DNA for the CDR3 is TGTGCCAGCAGCTTGTTTGCGGAAGGAAACACCATATATTTT. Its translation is CASSLFAEGNTIYF.

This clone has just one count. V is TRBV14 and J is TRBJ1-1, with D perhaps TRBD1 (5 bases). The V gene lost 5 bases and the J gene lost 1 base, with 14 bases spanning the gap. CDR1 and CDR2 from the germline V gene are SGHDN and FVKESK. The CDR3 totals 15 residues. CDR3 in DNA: TGTGCCAGCAGCGTCCAGGTGGGGGGGAACACTGAAGCTTTCTTT. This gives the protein CASSVQVGGNTEAFF.

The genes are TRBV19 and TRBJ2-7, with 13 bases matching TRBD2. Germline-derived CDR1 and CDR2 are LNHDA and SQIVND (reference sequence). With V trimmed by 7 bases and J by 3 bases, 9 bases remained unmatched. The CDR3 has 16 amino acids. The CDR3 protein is CASKEAGTSGIYEQYF. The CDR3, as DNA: TGTGCCAGTAAGGAGGCCGGGACTAGCGGGATCTACGAGCAGTACTTC.

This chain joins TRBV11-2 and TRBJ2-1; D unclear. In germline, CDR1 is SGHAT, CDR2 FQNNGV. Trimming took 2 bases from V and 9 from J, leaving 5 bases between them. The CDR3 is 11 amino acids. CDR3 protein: CASSLLGEQFF. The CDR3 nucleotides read TGTGCCAGCAGCTTATTGGGTGAGCAGTTCTTC.

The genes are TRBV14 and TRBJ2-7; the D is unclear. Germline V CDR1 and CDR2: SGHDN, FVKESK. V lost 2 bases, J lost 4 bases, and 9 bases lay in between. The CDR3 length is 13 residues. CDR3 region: CASSQLDGYEQYF. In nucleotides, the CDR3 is TGTGCCAGCAGCCAACTGGACGGTTACGAGCAGTACTTC.